A single sample is the source of the 32 T cell receptor beta chains below, sequenced in a study of CD8 T cells in ankylosing spondylitis. TCRdb fed the 5' RACE reads into MiXCR, producing one record per CDR3 protein. The data contain a few hundred thousand distinct CDR3 sequences, 15% to 20% of them singletons. The specimen sequenced was blood, either unsorted or a sorted T cell fraction (not recorded which). Receptors were obtained from a male donor with ankylosing spondylitis or in good health (not recorded which).

The chain is built from TRBV11-1 and TRBJ1-6; possibly TRBD1 for D (5 bases). This CDR3 region has 18 residues. With 4 bases removed from V and 7 bases from J, the gap between germline ends came to 23 bases. The V gene's germline CDR1 is SGHAT and CDR2 FQDESV (reference sequence). The DNA for the CDR3 is TGTGCCAGCAGCTCGGCGGTGGGACGTACGAGGGAGAATTCACCCCTCCACTTT. It translates to CASSSAVGRTRENSPLHF.

This clonotype was seen at least ten times. V is TRBV29-1 and J is TRBJ2-7; TRBD2 is a possible D gene (5 bases). The CDR3 length is 13 residues. The germline CDR1 and CDR2 sequences are SQVTM and ANQGSEA. Trimming cost V 6 bases and J 3 bases, with 15 bases left between them. The CDR3 region is CSVRDGENYEQYF. CDR3 DNA sequence: TGCAGCGTACGAGACGGGGAGAACTACGAGCAGTACTTC.

This clonotype has at least ten counts. The chain uses TRBV9 and TRBJ2-7; TRBD2 matches at 8 bases. The junction had 17 bases not matched to a gene; V was cut back by 3 bases and J by 3 bases. CDR1 is SGDLS, CDR2 YYNGEE, per germline. There are 18 residues in the CDR3. The CDR3, as DNA: TGTGCCAGCAGCGGAGAGCGACCCTCTGGCGGGAGGTTCTACGAGCAGTACTTC. Translated, it gives CASSGERPSGGRFYEQYF.

This chain links TRBV27 with TRBJ1-5; D call uncertain. The V end was cut by 1 base, the J end by 2 bases, with 6 bases between. The V gene's germline CDR1 is MNHEY and CDR2 SMNVEV (reference sequence). CDR3 length equals 14 residues. In nucleotides, the CDR3 is TGTGCCAGCAGTTTATTGTCGGGCAATCAGCCCCAGCATTTT. The encoded protein is CASSLLSGNQPQHF.

This clonotype appeared a few times. The chain uses TRBV20-1 and TRBJ2-7; TRBD1 matches 7 bases. V lost 1 base and J lost 3; bases outside the gene matches: 6. Germline V CDR1 and CDR2: DFQATT, SNEGSKA (reference sequence). This CDR3 is built from 14 residues. The CDR3 loop is CSARARGTVYEQYF. The CDR3, as DNA: TGCAGTGCTAGAGCAAGGGGGACAGTCTACGAGCAGTACTTC.

The chain links TRBV2 to TRBJ2-4; 7 nucleotides agree with TRBD1. In germline, CDR1 is SNHLY, CDR2 FYNNEI. The V and J ends lost 6 bases and 6 bases, in that order; junction bases with no gene match: 11. CDR3 length: 15 amino acids. This chain's CDR3 is CASRAGTGVGNIQYF. Here the CDR3 DNA reads TGTGCCAGCAGAGCCGGAACAGGGGTTGGAAACATTCAGTACTTC.

The CDR3 region has the DNA TGCGCCAGCAGCCCGATAGCGGGAGAAACAGATACGCAGTATTTT. This translates into CASSPIAGETDTQYF. This chain connects TRBV4-1 to TRBJ2-3, with 9 bases lining up with TRBD2. Germline V gene lookup returns CDR1 MGHRA and CDR2 YSYEKL. This CDR3 is built from 15 residues. The V and J ends lost 4 bases and 3 bases, in that order; junction bases with no gene match: 5.

This clonotype was picked up a small number of times. The chain has TRBV27 and TRBJ2-4, with TRBD1 matching 9 bases. This CDR3 spans 14 amino acids. The germline V gene has CDR1 MNHEY and CDR2 SMNVEV (reference sequence). V shed 2 bases and J 7 bases; nucleotides not matched to a gene: 3. This CDR3 reads CASSLTGGRNIQYF. The CDR3 DNA reads TGTGCCAGCAGTTTAACAGGGGGCAGGAACATTCAGTACTTC.

This chain uses TRBV4-1 with TRBJ2-5; the match to TRBD2 covers 7 bases. Trimming at V came to 0 bases and at J to 0 bases, leaving 4 bases not matched to a gene. Germline assignment: CDR1 MGHRA and CDR2 YSYEKL. CDR3 size: 16 residues. The CDR3 loop reads CASSQDGLADQETQYF. In DNA, the CDR3 is TGCGCCAGCAGCCAAGATGGCCTAGCGGACCAAGAGACCCAGTACTTC.

This chain uses TRBV29-1 with TRBJ2-1; D gene uncertain. CDR3 size: 14 residues. With 7 bases removed from V and 5 bases from J, the gap between germline ends came to 18 bases. The germline V gene encodes CDR1 SQVTM and CDR2 ANQGSEA. This chain's CDR3 is CSAHIIRTHNEQFF. DNA for the CDR3: TGCAGCGCCCATATCATCCGAACCCACAATGAGCAGTTCTTC.

The rearrangement links TRBV2 to TRBJ2-5, with D perhaps assigned TRBD1 or TRBD2 (5 bases each). The CDR3 has 15 amino acids. Between the trimmed V and J ends, which lost 3 bases and 3 bases, there was a span of 14 bases. Germline-derived CDR1 and CDR2 are SNHLY and FYNNEI. This chain's CDR3 is CASSEWQGPKETQYF. CDR3 nucleotide sequence: TGTGCCAGCAGTGAGTGGCAGGGACCGAAAGAGACCCAGTACTTC. The complete variable domain, with remaining parts taken from reference TRBV2 and TRBJ2-5, reads EPEVTQTPSHQVTQMGQEVILRCVPISNHLYFYWYRQILGQKVEFLVSFYNNEISEKSEIFDDQFSVERPDGSNFTLKIRSTKLEDSAMYFCASSEWQGPKETQYFGPGTRLLVL.

This clonotype came up a few times. The chain links TRBV10-3 to TRBJ2-7, with TRBD1 matching over 7 bases. From germline, CDR1 is ENHRY and CDR2 SYGVKD. Losses at the gene ends were 3 bases for V and 3 bases for J; bases not matched to a gene: 5. There are 14 residues in the CDR3. The CDR3 is CAISDPDRSYEQYF. The CDR3 DNA sequence: TGTGCCATCAGTGATCCGGACAGGAGCTACGAGCAGTACTTC.

The V gene is TRBV20-1, the J gene TRBJ1-6; 7 bases match TRBD1. The V and J ends lost 0 bases and 4 bases, in that order; junction bases with no gene match: 3. The CDR3 totals 15 residues. CDR1 and CDR2 from the germline V gene are DFQATT and SNEGSKA (reference sequence). This chain's CDR3 is CSARETGLYNSPLHF. The CDR3 DNA sequence: TGCAGTGCTAGAGAGACAGGGCTTTATAATTCACCCCTCCACTTT.

This clonotype has a handful of counts. The chain recombines TRBV7-2 with TRBJ1-5; no clear D. CDR1 and CDR2 (germline): SGHTA, FQGNSA. This CDR3 is 12 amino acids long. Trimming took 2 bases from V and 7 from J, leaving 6 bases between them. CDR3 nucleotide sequence: TGTGCCAGCAGCTTATCGGCCCAGCCCCAGCATTTT. It yields the protein CASSLSAQPQHF.

The chain links TRBV5-1 to TRBJ2-7; D perhaps matches TRBD2 (6 bases). This CDR3 comprises 15 residues. Trimming shortened V by 4 bases and J by 0 bases, and 14 bases separated the two germline ends. CDR1 and CDR2 from the germline V gene are SGHRS and YFSETQ. CDR3 residues: CASSPTPGSSYEQYF. The CDR3 bases are TGCGCCAGCAGCCCGACCCCCGGGAGCTCCTACGAGCAGTACTTC.

In this sample, this clonotype turned up a few times. The chain links TRBV5-5 to TRBJ1-6; tentative D call: TRBD1 (5 bases). Germline V lookup: CDR1 SGHKS, CDR2 YYEKEE (reference sequence). V lost 3 bases, J lost 6 bases, and 22 bases lay in between. The length of the CDR3 is 18 residues. This CDR3 is CASSSLGPGKWVNSPLHF. Written as DNA, the CDR3 is TGTGCCAGCAGCTCCCTAGGGCCAGGGAAGTGGGTTAATTCACCCCTCCACTTT. Supplemented by reference TRBV5-5 and TRBJ1-6, the full variable domain reads DAGVTQSPTHLIKTRGQQVTLRCSPISGHKSVSWYQQVLGQGPQFIFQYYEKEERGRGNFPDRFSARQFPNYSSELNVNALLLGDSALYLCASSSLGPGKWVNSPLHFGNGTRLTVT.

This clonotype was detected ten times or more. The V call is TRBV12-3 or TRBV12-4, the J call TRBJ2-6, with 8 positions matching TRBD1. Trimming took 6 bases from V and 2 from J; bases not matched to a gene: 9. CDR3 length: 17 amino acids. CDR3 sequence reads: CASSSGGALPGANVLTF. The CDR3 bases are TGTGCCAGCAGCTCAGGGGGCGCGCTTCCTGGGGCCAACGTCCTGACTTTC.

This clonotype was counted only a few times. The CDR3 reads CASSPWTGDNLSNQPQHF. The CDR3 nucleotides read TGTGCCAGCAGCCCATGGACAGGGGATAACCTTAGCAATCAGCCCCAGCATTTT. V usage is TRBV7-8 and J usage is TRBJ1-5; TRBD1 agrees at 9 bases. Germline loops: CDR1 SGHVS, CDR2 FQNEAQ. This CDR3 is built from 18 residues. The V gene end was trimmed by 5 bases and the J gene end by 0 bases; junction bases not matched to a gene: 11.

This clonotype was counted many times. The gene calls are TRBV27 and TRBJ2-1; 7 bases align to TRBD2. Germline lookup yields CDR1 MNHEY and CDR2 SMNVEV (reference sequence). The CDR3 covers 15 residues. Trimming took 6 bases from V and 6 from J; bases not matched to a gene: 11. The CDR3 DNA sequence: TGTGCCAGCAGCCGGGGGGTGGGAAGTTTCAATGAGCAGTTCTTC. This encodes CASSRGVGSFNEQFF.

This clonotype has just a few counts. The chain recombines TRBV11-2 with TRBJ2-1; 7 bases map to TRBD2. This CDR3 region has 16 residues. V gave up 1 base and J gave up 6 bases; unmatched junction bases: 9. Germline CDR1 SGHAT, CDR2 FQNNGV. CDR3 sequence reads: CASSLVGGSVSNEQFF. Here the CDR3 DNA reads TGTGCCAGCAGCTTAGTTGGCGGGAGTGTCTCCAATGAGCAGTTCTTC.

The chain carries TRBV7-9 and TRBJ2-5, with TRBD1 as a possible D gene (6 bases). The CDR3 is made up of 14 amino acids. The V gene's germline CDR1 is SEHNR and CDR2 FQNEAQ (reference sequence). V lost 2 bases and J lost 3, with 10 bases in between. The DNA of the CDR3 is TGTGCCAGCAGCTTAACGTCAGGGGAAGAGACCCAGTACTTC. This encodes CASSLTSGEETQYF.

The chain uses TRBV12-3 or TRBV12-4 and TRBJ2-7; perhaps D is TRBD1 or TRBD2 (5 bases each). This CDR3 is built from 13 residues. V lost 6 bases and J 6 bases, leaving 15 bases between the germline ends. The CDR3 loop reads CASSRDVGIEQYF. CDR3 DNA sequence: TGTGCCAGCAGCCGGGACGTCGGGATCGAGCAGTACTTC.

This clonotype occurred many times. The genes are TRBV2 and TRBJ2-6, with D maybe TRBD2 (6 bases). Germline lookup yields CDR1 SNHLY and CDR2 FYNNEI. The length of the CDR3 is 12 residues. CDR3 nucleotides: TGTGTCGTAGCGGTGGGGGCCAACGTCCTGACTTTC. Translated, it gives CVVAVGANVLTF.

The chain links TRBV6-1 to TRBJ2-7; D possibly corresponds to TRBD1 (5 bases). This CDR3 has 14 amino acids. CDR1 and CDR2 from the germline V gene are MNHNS and SASEGT. With 4 bases removed from V and 3 bases from J, the gap between germline ends came to 13 bases. DNA for the CDR3: TGTGCCAGCAGTGCCAGGGTTAGCTTCTACGAGCAGTACTTC. Translated: CASSARVSFYEQYF.

The chain joins TRBV5-1 to TRBJ2-7, with 8 bases identical to TRBD1. The CDR3 contains 14 residues. With 5 bases clipped from V and 4 bases from J, the junction kept 8 bases outside the gene matches. CDR1 is SGHRS, CDR2 YFSETQ, per germline. The CDR3 region has the DNA TGCGCCAGCAGAAGGACAGGGAATGTATACGAGCAGTACTTC. This sequence encodes CASRRTGNVYEQYF.

The genes are TRBV7-2 and TRBJ2-6; D unclear. Deletions cut 2 bases from V and 4 bases from J, with 15 bases between. This CDR3 contains 17 residues. Germline values: CDR1 SGHTA, CDR2 FQGNSA. CDR3 DNA: TGTGCCAGCAGCTTAACTTGGTACGGGCTAGGGGCCAACGTCCTGACTTTC. Its protein is CASSLTWYGLGANVLTF.

There are a few counts of this clonotype. The J gene is TRBJ2-1, the V gene TRBV7-8; D perhaps matches TRBD1 (5 bases). Germline CDR1 and CDR2: SGHVS and FQNEAQ. V dropped 1 base and J dropped 6 bases, with 19 bases sitting between them. The CDR3 contains 17 residues. The CDR3 sequence: CASSLGPPTGLGNEQFF. DNA of the CDR3: TGTGCCAGCAGCTTAGGCCCCCCTACAGGATTGGGCAATGAGCAGTTCTTC.

V is TRBV3-1 and J is TRBJ2-7; D is possibly TRBD2 (6 bases). Germline V gives CDR1 LGHDT, CDR2 YNNKEL (reference sequence). CDR3 length: 13 amino acids. Trimming removed 4 bases from V and 4 bases from J, with 11 bases in between. The CDR3: CASSPGLVYEQYF. DNA for the CDR3: TGTGCCAGCAGCCCGGGACTGGTTTACGAGCAGTACTTC.

This clonotype was recorded at least ten times. This chain joins TRBV6-5 and TRBJ2-2; 8 bases agree with TRBD2. Germline CDR1 MNHEY, CDR2 SVGAGI. The ends lost 6 bases at V and 7 bases at J; junction bases unmatched: 13. The CDR3 extends over 16 amino acids. The CDR3 DNA reads as TGTGCCAGCAGCTACCTAGCGGGCATAGAGGGCGGGGAGCTGTTTTTT. Translated, it gives CASSYLAGIEGGELFF.

This clonotype was observed a handful of times. V and J are TRBV20-1 and TRBJ2-7, with TRBD2 identical over 8 bases. There are 14 residues in the CDR3. Germline loops: CDR1 DFQATT, CDR2 SNEGSKA (reference sequence). J was trimmed by 3 bases and V by 0 bases; bases with no gene match: 4. CDR3 in amino acids: CSARELAGLYEQYF. In DNA form, the CDR3 reads TGCAGTGCTAGAGAATTAGCGGGACTCTACGAGCAGTACTTC.

CDR3 loop: CASSYSPGSEQYF. CDR3 nucleotide sequence: TGTGCCAGCAGTTACTCCCCGGGGAGCGAGCAGTACTTC. V is TRBV6-5 and J is TRBJ2-7; maybe TRBD2 (5 bases). Germline V CDR1 and CDR2: MNHEY, SVGAGI. Trimming pared 0 bases from V and 6 bases from J, leaving 9 bases between. This CDR3 contains 13 residues.

This clonotype was picked up many times. The chain has TRBV4-3 and TRBJ2-7; 9 nucleotides agree with TRBD1. Germline V gene sequence: CDR1 LGHNA, CDR2 YSLEER. There are 16 residues in the CDR3. V lost 1 base to trimming and J lost 4 bases; unmatched junction nucleotides: 8. The CDR3, as DNA: TGCGCCAGCAGCCAAGGGGCGAGGACAGGGGATTACGAGCAGTACTTC. Encoded protein: CASSQGARTGDYEQYF.